This T cell receptor (beta chain) was recorded in a study of cytomegalovirus exposure and HLA in healthy donors. Produced via immunoSEQ multiplex PCR; TCRdb's table is partial and in-frame only. In the table there are about 140,000 clones, roughly 86% of which are singletons. This CDR3 is 15 amino acids long. Germline CDR1 reads MGHRA; CDR2 reads YSYEKL. Trimming took 1 base from V and 4 from J, leaving 10 bases between them. The genes are TRBV4-1 and TRBJ2-2, with D unresolved. Sequencing used PBMCs. This sequence originates from a man between 18 and 29 years old in good health and CMV-seropositive. The CDR3 DNA sequence: TGCGCCAGCAGCCAAGTAACGCACTTCACCGGGGAGCTGTTTTTT. Its translation: CASSQVTHFTGELFF.